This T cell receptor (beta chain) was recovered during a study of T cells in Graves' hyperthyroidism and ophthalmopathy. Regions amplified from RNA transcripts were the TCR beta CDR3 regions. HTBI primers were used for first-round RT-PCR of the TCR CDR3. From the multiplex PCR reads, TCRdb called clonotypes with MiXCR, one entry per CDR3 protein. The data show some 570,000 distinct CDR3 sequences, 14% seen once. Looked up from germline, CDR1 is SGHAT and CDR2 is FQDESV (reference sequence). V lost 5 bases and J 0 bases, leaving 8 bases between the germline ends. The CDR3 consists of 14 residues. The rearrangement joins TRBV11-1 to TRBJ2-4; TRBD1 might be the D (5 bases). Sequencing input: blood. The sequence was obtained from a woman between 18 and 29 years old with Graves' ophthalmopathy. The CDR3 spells CASSAGLAKNIQYF. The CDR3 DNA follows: TGTGCCAGCAGCGCAGGGCTAGCCAAAAACATTCAGTACTTC.